Here is one TCR beta chain with its context. Its antigen remains unidentified. No qualities accompany the bases; no much larger clone lies one base away. Library construction relied on the immunoSEQ multiplex PCR assay. A mixture of 60 forward primers for TCR Vbeta segments and 13 reverse primers for TCR Jbeta segments was used in the multiplex PCR. A multiplex PCR assay on genomic DNA amplified the CDR3 region of rearranged TCR beta genes. Amplified TCR beta libraries were sequenced as 87-base-pair reads on the Illumina HiSeq System. As for the original processing: Across the roughly 670 repertoires, a later analysis counted roughly 77 million unique TCR beta chains, some 11 million of which were shared by at least two donors. To remove PCR and sequencing errors, raw reads were error-corrected and collapsed into unique sequences using a nearest-neighbor algorithm that merged closely related sequences. Alignment of CDR3 sequences to IMGT reference sequences was used to assign V, D and J gene segments. For a sequence to be retained, a match of at least six nucleotides to both a V gene segment and a J gene segment was required. A rearrangement was called productive if the CDR3 had no stop codons and remained in frame with V and J, and every other rearrangement was called non-productive. Following IMGT convention, CDR3 was defined as the stretch from the second conserved V-encoded cysteine up to the conserved J-encoded phenylalanine. In an earlier analysis of 587 of the donors, sequences lacking an unambiguous match to a single V gene segment were excluded. In an earlier analysis of 500 to 750 of the donors, V segments were called functional above 56.7% productive rearrangements and were called segregating when the between-donor standard deviation exceeded 5%. To diagnose cytomegalovirus status from the catalog of TCR beta chain sequences, a statistical classification framework was built. A later analysis assigned V and J genes by comparing TCR nucleotide sequences with IMGT/GENE-DB human TR gene sequences. A later analysis assigned CDR3 sequences and most-parsimonious VDJ recombination scenarios with the TCRdist pipeline. A later analysis defined each TCR beta chain by its CDR3 amino acid sequence plus V-gene family, and excluded reads lacking a unique V-gene family. In a later analysis, 500 to 650 highly shared, low-generation-probability nucleotide sequences were removed to address suspected cross-contamination and a sequencing artifact. In a later analysis, a clonal expansion index was calculated for each public chain from normalized within-repertoire ranks of inferred template counts. A later analysis computed generation probabilities with a VDJ recombination model fitted to out-of-frame rearrangements, and checked the results against IGoR. In a later analysis, TCR-TCR, TCR-HLA and TCR-CMV co-occurrence was scored with hypergeometric tests, and a repertoire-size bias correction was applied to TCR pairs. In a later analysis, false discovery rates were estimated by permuting HLA or CMV assignments 20 times. A later analysis grouped co-occurring TCRs with DBSCAN, adding TCRdist sequence similarity when clustering within HLA-allele-positive subsets. For co-occurrence clustering, repertoires with fewer than 30,000 or more than 120,000 public chains were excluded, along with about five repertoires with anomalous nucleotide sharing. TCRdb re-hosts the immuneACCESS table, in-frame sequences only. Its copies lack some clones; in the studies checked, an unresolved V gene accounts for under half of them, and the cause for the rest is not known. V and J calls plus clone size are reproduced from that table; the DNA served to infer D and trimming. Across this sample there are 33,000 or so clones, with more than 85% seen only once. The leading ten clones occupy roughly 2.7% of the sample.

Trimming costs V 0 bases and J 1 base, and their ends lie 8 bases apart. The CDR3 covers 15 residues, taking in both the cysteine and the phenylalanine. The entry retains the CDR3 DNA only, 45 bases that are in frame from base 1. From the germline V gene, CDR1 is MGHRA and CDR2 is YSYEKL. In total, roughly 670 healthy bone marrow donors made up the cohort. Cohort members were all nominally healthy when sampled, although unrecorded immune exposures were likely present. The donor tested CMV seronegative, placing the donor among the roughly 400 seronegative members of the cohort. A peripheral blood sample was collected from each donor, and TCR beta sequencing was performed on peripheral blood mononuclear cells. Genomic DNA was extracted from the blood cell samples with the Qiagen DNeasy Blood Extraction Kit. This record comes from a study of cytomegalovirus exposure and HLA in healthy donors (dated by TCRdb to 2015 to 2018). Some background on the complete study: An earlier analysis of approximately 640 of the donors reported approximately 270 Gb of sequence data and some 120 million unique TCR beta sequences from 150 million to 200 million T cells. Of the 300 to 450 genotyped donors, about 80% fell in the genetic ancestry cluster associated with self-reported Caucasian donors. All discovery cohort repertoires had been generated on a single sequencing platform. To predict cytomegalovirus infection status, the study combined high-throughput TCR immunosequencing, statistical association of individual TCRs with disease status, and machine learning. The study aimed to test whether signatures of past pathogen exposure could be identified by cataloging public T cell receptors. An early release covering about 600 HLA-typed donors comprised roughly 300 gigabases of sequencing data and roughly 86 million unique TCR sequences. A later genetic analysis took genome-wide SNP genotypes for about 60% of the roughly 670 donors and used that subset as a discovery cohort. In the later analysis, no new phenotypic data were used to find candidate immune exposures; instead, reliance was placed on TCR beta sequences and their occurrence across donors. Typing coverage differed by locus: A, B, C, DRB1 and DQB1 were typed in roughly 620-640 donors, DQA1 in about 510, DPA1 in some 610, and DPB1 in 400 to 480. Class I and class II HLA loci were covered by the typing at four-digit resolution. Besides the first cohort of under 700 subjects, a separate validation cohort made up of 95 to 150 different subjects was used. The study profiled the T cell repertoires of approximately 700 subjects by immunosequencing and related them to cytomegalovirus serostatus. Donor age, sex, ethnicity and CMV serostatus were compiled alongside the repertoire data. Four to six DR-DQ haplotypes were handled as single units for association and clustering, since linkage in the cohort was strong. An earlier analysis of some 500 of the donors applied high-throughput TCR beta sequencing to assess whether each TCR beta V gene segment acted as functional or pseudogenic. To study patterns of TCR occurrence, a later analysis re-analyzed previously published TCR beta repertoires from around 660 donors and added high-resolution HLA genotyping. Across roughly 420 genotyped donors of the cohort, an average of approximately 200,000 unique TCR beta nucleotide sequences per donor were sequenced, and about a sixth of those sequences were non-productive.

What the study reported, not specific to this receptor: The study gave a list of 150 to 200 TCR beta chains associated with cytomegalovirus. For the cohort, immune exposure information was limited to CMV serostatus. Correlated functional status among segregating V segments might reflect linkage disequilibrium, but an unknown experimental factor could not be ruled out. In a later analysis, around 17,000 TCR beta sequences were associated with specific HLA alleles at a false discovery rate of 0.05. In a later analysis, most CMV-associated TCR beta chains were found to appear HLA-restricted, with HLA associations seemingly driven largely by CMV exposure. The sequencing pipeline was judged likely to have produced a cluster of highly shared sequence variants as a technical artifact. When HLA alleles, especially DR and DQ, strongly co-occurred, attributing TCR associations to individual alleles was difficult. Across donors, most TCR sequences were observed very rarely, whereas some public TCRs were present in many individuals. In an earlier analysis of around 500 of the donors, most TCR beta V segments appeared in productive rearrangements about 90% or about 30% of the time, broadly matching IMGT annotations. Because some donors lacked HLA typing at each locus, the association tests relied only on the typed subset. Only TCR beta chains were sequenced in this cohort, and the absence of alpha or paired-chain data limited detectable features. Several of the top co-occurrence clusters appeared to be linked to parvovirus B19, influenza, CMV and Epstein-Barr virus, according to a later analysis. The presence/absence analyses assumed that sequencing depth was roughly uniform across donors, and that assumption may not be true. Compared with equally common non-associated chains, HLA-associated TCR beta chains in a later analysis were more clonally expanded and had lower generation probabilities. According to the authors, the approach could potentially be generalized to other disease states and immunological phenotypes. A later genetic analysis associated a missense DCLRE1C variant with V-gene and J-gene trimming of TCR beta chains, and an independent cohort replicated the association. A further reported finding was that TCR beta sequences accurately predicted the HLA-A and HLA-B alleles for most subjects in the first cohort. The 87-base-pair reads could not distinguish some IMGT-functional V segments, including TRBV6-2 and TRBV6-3, so those segments were excluded. In a later genetic analysis, fewer N-insertions in productive TCRs were reported among donors in an Asian-associated ancestry cluster than the 666-donor mean. A later analysis found that TCR association rates varied across HLA loci, with DRB1 alleles showing the most associated TCRs and HLA-C alleles the fewest. The classifier was reported to diagnose cytomegalovirus status with high specificity and sensitivity in both the original cohort and the validation cohort. Because counts were too low, some 17 rarely observed V segments, including chromosome 9 orphons, were left out of the earlier analysis of over 550 of the donors. A few of the identified cytomegalovirus-associated TCR beta chains were confirmed in vitro to be specific for cytomegalovirus antigens.

The V and J segments used are TRBV4-1 and TRBJ2-3; the D gene is perhaps TRBD2, from 5 matching bases. The sequence derives from a woman aged 18-30 years in good health and CMV-seronegative. Sequencing used PBMCs. CDR3 loop: CASSQDGLRTDTQYF. In nucleotides, the sequence is TGCGCCAGCAGCCAAGATGGACTCCGCACAGATACGCAGTATTTT.